This T cell receptor beta chain was sequenced during a study of CD8 T cells in Susac syndrome. Looked up from germline, CDR1 is MNHNS and CDR2 is SASEGT. With 6 bases removed from V and 1 base from J, the gap between germline ends came to 15 bases. The CDR3 extends over 16 amino acids. The authors reverse transcribed about 0.45 to 1 ug RNA with random hexamers. One entry per CDR3 protein results from TCRdb running MiXCR on the immunoSEQ multiplex PCR reads. The sample records over 150,000 distinct CDR3 sequences, 90% to 96% being singletons. This chain joins TRBV6-1 and TRBJ2-2, with D possibly being TRBD1 or TRBD2 (5 bases each). The receptor comes from a human donor with Susac syndrome. Sequencing used CD4+ T cells from PBMCs. The CDR3 is CASSPLRAGNTGELFF. CDR3 nucleotide sequence: TGTGCCAGCAGCCCTCTCAGGGCGGGGAACACCGGGGAGCTGTTTTTT.